One sample yielded the 28 T cell receptor beta chains listed below, sequenced in a study of vaccination effects on CD4 cells after COVID-19. Antigens for these TCRs are unknown. TCRdb's table, derived via immunoSEQ multiplex PCR, lists solely in-frame clones and lacks some. Of approximately 28,000 clones in the sample, about 70% were seen once. Using viral peptide pools, the ViraFEST assay grew out antigen-specific CD4+ T cells prior to sequencing. Investigators separated out CD4+ T cells once around eleven days of culture had passed. Each vaccine recipient was nucleocapsid antibody negative and had no prior SARS-CoV-2 infection. Source: CD4+ T cells from PBMCs cultured with HCoV-NL63 spike peptides, taken before COVID-19 vaccination. These receptors came from a human donor who received a COVID-19 vaccine.

This chain joins TRBV6-1 and TRBJ1-2, with TRBD1 matching 8 bases. From germline, CDR1 is MNHNS and CDR2 SASEGT. Unmatched junction bases numbered 9, after V lost 2 bases and J lost 7 bases. The CDR3 is 15 residues long. CDR3 sequence (DNA): TGTGCCAGCAGTGAACAGGGGCAGGGGGCTCGTGGCTACACCTTC. Translated: CASSEQGQGARGYTF.

The V and J genes are TRBV6-5 and TRBJ1-6; TRBD1 might be the D (5 bases). Trimming took off 7 bases at V and 9 bases at J, with 16 bases between the two ends. Looked up from germline, CDR1 is MNHEY and CDR2 is SVGAGI. The CDR3 contains 14 residues. As DNA, the CDR3 is TGTGCCAGCACCAGGACATCAGAAGGTTCACCCCTCCACTTT. Protein sequence: CASTRTSEGSPLHF.

The chain combines TRBV18 with TRBJ2-7, with TRBD2 matching 9 bases. The CDR3 length is 17 residues. After removal of 5 bases from V and 5 bases from J, the junction contained 16 bases not matched to a gene. The V gene's germline CDR1 is KGHSH and CDR2 LQKENI. The CDR3 region is CASSSPYSGRVPNEQYF. The CDR3 coding sequence is TGTGCCAGCTCATCGCCATATAGCGGGAGAGTCCCCAACGAGCAGTACTTC.

The rearrangement links TRBV7-6 to TRBJ2-3, with TRBD2 matching 9 bases. Germline V gene lookup returns CDR1 SGHVS and CDR2 FNYEAQ. V shed 6 bases, J shed 0 bases, and the junction held 13 bases outside the gene matches. This CDR3 is 18 amino acids long. The CDR3 nucleotides read TGTGCCAGCAGGAGAAAGCCTAGCGGGGATACTAGCACAGATACGCAGTATTTT. Amino acid sequence: CASRRKPSGDTSTDTQYF.

With regard to this clone: One end of the junction fails to match germline, which may point to a read error. V and J are TRBV7-6 and TRBJ2-5, with D maybe TRBD1 (5 bases). The CDR3 totals 14 residues. Germline loops: CDR1 SGHVS, CDR2 FNYEAQ. This CDR3 reads CASRLGEAQETQYF. The CDR3 DNA follows: TGTGCCAGCAGGTTAGGGGAAGCTCAAGAGACCCAGTACTTC.

V is TRBV5-1 and J is TRBJ2-5, with TRBD2 identical over 10 bases. Germline-derived CDR1 and CDR2 are SGHRS and YFSETQ. CDR3 length: 15 residues. The V gene end was trimmed by 4 bases and the J gene end by 1 base; junction bases not matched to a gene: 4. CDR3: CASSMTSGPQETQYF. The CDR3 nucleotides are TGCGCCAGCAGCATGACTAGCGGGCCCCAAGAGACCCAGTACTTC.

V is TRBV21-1 and J is TRBJ2-7; the DNA was not used to check the table's D call, TRBD2. TRBV21-1 has pseudogene status. The CDR3 runs to 15 residues. The CDR3 here is CASSKGVAEGREQYF. The DNA for the CDR3 is TGTGCCAGCAGCAAAGGAGTAGCGGAGGGACGTGAGCAGTACTTC.

The rearrangement links TRBV7-9 to TRBJ2-3; D remains ambiguous. The CDR3 consists of 17 residues. V was clipped by 1 base and J by 0 bases, with 14 bases between them. Per germline, CDR1 SEHNR and CDR2 FQNEAQ (reference sequence). CDR3 DNA sequence: TGTGCCAGCAGCTTAGAGGCAGGAGCTGCTAGCACAGATACGCAGTATTTT. Its translation is CASSLEAGAASTDTQYF.

This sequence joins TRBV30 and TRBJ1-3; no reliable D call. The germline V gene has CDR1 GTSNPN and CDR2 SVGIG (reference sequence). V lost 2 bases, J lost 2 bases, and 10 bases lay in between. The CDR3 length is 14 residues. CDR3 DNA sequence: TGTGCCTGGAGTACGGGTTCGCCTGGAAACACCATATATTTT. Amino acids: CAWSTGSPGNTIYF. Full variable domain (rest looked up from reference TRBV30 and TRBJ1-3): SQTIHQWPATLVQPVGSPLSLECTVEGTSNPNLYWYRQAAGRGLQLLFYSVGIGQISSEVPQNLSASRPQDRQFILSSKKLLLSDSGFYLCAWSTGSPGNTIYFGEGSWLTVV.

The sample holds one count of this clone. The chain recombines TRBV5-1 with TRBJ1-4; no firm D call. The ends were cut back, 0 bases at V and 4 bases at J, with 4 bases in the middle. CDR1 SGHRS and CDR2 YFSETQ come from the germline V gene. This CDR3 has 13 residues. The CDR3 nucleotides are TGCGCCAGCAGCTTGGAAATTAATGAAAAACTGTTTTTT. Translated, it gives CASSLEINEKLFF.

As DNA, the CDR3 is TGTGCCAGTAGTAGCGGGGGGGCCGGAGAGACCCAGTACTTC. Translating gives CASSSGGAGETQYF. The chain has TRBV19 and TRBJ2-5, with TRBD2 matching 9 bases. V lost 4 bases to trimming and J lost 4 bases; unmatched junction nucleotides: 4. The germline CDR1 and CDR2 sequences are LNHDA and SQIVND (reference sequence). The CDR3 totals 14 residues.

Note on this clone: A junction end diverges from the germline sequence, so it may reflect a read error. Other nucleotide sequences from this sample produce the same CDR3. This sequence joins TRBV7-9 and TRBJ1-6; TRBD1 might be the D (6 bases). This CDR3 is 15 amino acids long. CDR1 and CDR2 from the germline V gene are SEHNR and FQNEAQ (reference sequence). The CDR3 loop reads CASSLSAGGNSPLHF. Written as DNA, the CDR3 is TGTGCCAGTAGCTTATCTGCCGGGGGCAATTCACCCCTCCACTTT.

The V call is TRBV9, the J call TRBJ2-2, with 9 bases identical to TRBD1. Per germline, CDR1 SGDLS and CDR2 YYNGEE. The junction had 11 bases not matched to a gene; V was cut back by 1 base and J by 7 bases. The CDR3 extends over 17 amino acids. The CDR3 DNA is TGTGCCAGCAGCGTAAGGATCGGGACAGGGTCCGTCGGGGAGCTGTTTTTT. This encodes CASSVRIGTGSVGELFF. Combining the CDR3 with reference TRBV9 and TRBJ2-2 gives the whole variable domain DSGVTQTPKHLITATGQRVTLRCSPRSGDLSVYWYQQSLDQGLQFLIQYYNGEERAKGNILERFSAQQFPDLHSELNLSSLELGDSALYFCASSVRIGTGSVGELFFGEGSRLTVL.

The rearrangement uses TRBV6-5 and TRBJ1-5; a weak D match, TRBD1 (5 bases). Trimming stripped 6 bases from V and 4 bases from J, with 10 bases between. The CDR3 contains 13 residues. The germline gives CDR1 MNHEY, CDR2 SVGAGI. The CDR3 sequence: CASSQGINQPQHF. In DNA form, the CDR3 reads TGTGCCAGCAGCCAGGGCATAAATCAGCCCCAGCATTTT.

This chain connects TRBV5-1 to TRBJ1-1; 9 positions match TRBD1. J gave up 0 bases and V 3 bases, and 3 bases lay outside the gene matches. CDR3 length: 15 amino acids. The germline gives CDR1 SGHRS, CDR2 YFSETQ. In DNA, the CDR3 is TGCGCCAGCAGCTCGGGACAGGGAGTGAACACTGAAGCTTTCTTT. This gives the protein CASSSGQGVNTEAFF.

This chain joins TRBV4-1 and TRBJ2-7; D is tentatively TRBD1 or TRBD2 (5 bases each). This CDR3 region has 17 residues. Trimming pared 1 base from V and 0 bases from J, leaving 16 bases between. Per the germline V gene, CDR1 is MGHRA and CDR2 is YSYEKL. In DNA, the CDR3 is TGCGCCAGCAGCCAAGTGGCATCCGGGGCTCCCTCCTACGAGCAGTACTTC. Its translation: CASSQVASGAPSYEQYF.

The V gene is TRBV27, the J gene TRBJ1-2, with D possibly being TRBD1 (5 bases). V was shortened by 3 bases and J by 5 bases, with 16 bases between the two germline ends. The CDR3 consists of 15 residues. Looked up from germline, CDR1 is MNHEY and CDR2 is SMNVEV (reference sequence). The CDR3 DNA follows: TGTGCCAGCAGTTTCGACAGAGATCATAATTATGGCTACACCTTC. As protein: CASSFDRDHNYGYTF.

In this sample, this clone turned up once. This chain connects TRBV5-5 to TRBJ1-2; D uncertain. The CDR3 covers 15 residues. The V gene's germline CDR1 is SGHKS and CDR2 YYEKEE (reference sequence). The V and J ends lost 0 bases and 6 bases respectively, with 15 bases between them. This CDR3 is CASSLAGIYLHGYTF. In nucleotides, the CDR3 is TGTGCCAGCAGCTTGGCGGGGATCTATCTCCATGGCTACACCTTC.

The genes are TRBV5-1 and TRBJ2-2, with D hard to call. From germline, CDR1 is SGHRS and CDR2 YFSETQ. Between the trimmed V and J ends, which lost 4 bases and 6 bases, there was a span of 16 bases. This CDR3 has 15 amino acids. The CDR3 reads CASSNDPPPAGELFF. The CDR3 DNA follows: TGCGCCAGCAGCAACGACCCGCCCCCTGCCGGGGAGCTGTTTTTT.

The V and J genes are TRBV19 and TRBJ1-1; 7 nucleotides match TRBD1. CDR3 size: 12 residues. Germline CDR1 reads LNHDA; CDR2 reads SQIVND (reference sequence). V was clipped by 6 bases and J by 6 bases; unmatched bases: 4. The CDR3 here is CASRRQGAEAFF. The CDR3 DNA reads TGTGCCAGTAGGAGACAGGGAGCTGAAGCTTTCTTT.

V and J are TRBV7-2 and TRBJ1-1, with no clear D. V was trimmed by 3 bases and J by 1 base, leaving 6 bases between them. CDR1 is SGHTA, CDR2 FQGNSA, per germline. The CDR3 has 13 residues. The CDR3 protein is CASSFRTNTEAFF. The CDR3 DNA follows: TGTGCCAGCAGCTTCCGGACGAACACTGAAGCTTTCTTT.

The V call is TRBV6-2 or TRBV6-3, the J call TRBJ2-7; D is uncertain. The CDR3 covers 11 residues. The ends were cut back, 0 bases at V and 7 bases at J, with 4 bases in the middle. Germline CDR1 MNHEY, CDR2 SVGEGT. The CDR3 here is CASSYSREQYF. CDR3 nucleotides: TGTGCCAGCAGTTACTCGCGGGAGCAGTACTTC.

The genes are TRBV5-4 and TRBJ1-2, with no clear D. In germline, CDR1 is SGHNT, CDR2 YYREEE (reference sequence). The CDR3 totals 14 residues. Trimming left V 0 bases short and J 1 base short, with 7 bases between. The CDR3 is CASSLATGNYGYTF. In DNA, the CDR3 is TGTGCCAGCAGCTTGGCCACGGGTAACTATGGCTACACCTTC.

This clone was seen just once. V is TRBV30 and J is TRBJ1-3, with D possibly being TRBD1 (5 bases). The V and J ends lost 1 base and 4 bases respectively, with 8 bases between them. This CDR3 has 13 residues. CDR1 and CDR2 from the germline V gene are GTSNPN and SVGIG (reference sequence). The CDR3 nucleotides are TGTGCCTGGAGTGGTGGGGGGGGAAACACCATATATTTT. It specifies CAWSGGGGNTIYF.

The rearrangement uses TRBV6-4 and TRBJ1-2; perhaps TRBD1 as D (5 bases). The ends were cut back, 10 bases at V and 3 bases at J, with 24 bases in the middle. The CDR3 runs to 16 residues. CDR1 MRHNA and CDR2 SNTAGT come from the germline V gene. CDR3 DNA sequence: TGTGCCATCCAGACGATTCGGGGGGTAGGGTACTATGGCTACACCTTC. It yields the protein CAIQTIRGVGYYGYTF.

As DNA, the CDR3 is TGCGCCAGCAGCTTGTCGGTGAGGTCCTACAATGAGCAGTTCTTC. Translating gives CASSLSVRSYNEQFF. This chain connects TRBV5-1 to TRBJ2-1; D not resolved. Germline lookup yields CDR1 SGHRS and CDR2 YFSETQ. The CDR3 has 15 residues. Trimming shortened V by 1 base and J by 1 base, and 9 bases separated the two germline ends.

The V and J genes are TRBV12-3 or TRBV12-4 and TRBJ1-2, with D perhaps matching TRBD1 (6 bases). Trimming shortened V by 6 bases and J by 2 bases, and 7 bases separated the two germline ends. The CDR3 is 12 amino acids. CDR3 in DNA: TGTGCCAGCAGCGACAGGAACTATGGCTACACCTTC. Translation: CASSDRNYGYTF.

The rearrangement uses TRBV6-2 or TRBV6-3 and TRBJ1-1; the D is unclear. Germline lookup yields CDR1 MNHEY and CDR2 SVGEGT. The CDR3 runs to 11 residues. Trimming cost V 3 bases and J 6 bases, with 5 bases left between them. Here the CDR3 reads CASSYRSEAFF. The CDR3, as DNA: TGTGCCAGCAGTTATAGGTCTGAAGCTTTCTTT.